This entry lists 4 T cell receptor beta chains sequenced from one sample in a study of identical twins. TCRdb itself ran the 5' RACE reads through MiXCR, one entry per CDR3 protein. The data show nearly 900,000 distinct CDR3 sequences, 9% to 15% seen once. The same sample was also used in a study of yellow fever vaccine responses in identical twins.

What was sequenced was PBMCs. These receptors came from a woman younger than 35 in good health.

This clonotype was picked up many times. CDR3 loop: CASRDSGLMTQHF. The DNA for the CDR3 is TGTGCCAGTAGGGACAGTGGGCTAATGACCCAGCATTTT. The chain uses TRBV19 and TRBJ1-5; a weak D match, TRBD1 (6 bases). This CDR3 region has 13 residues. From germline, CDR1 is LNHDA and CDR2 SQIVND (reference sequence). Trimming removed 6 bases from V and 11 bases from J, with 17 bases in between.

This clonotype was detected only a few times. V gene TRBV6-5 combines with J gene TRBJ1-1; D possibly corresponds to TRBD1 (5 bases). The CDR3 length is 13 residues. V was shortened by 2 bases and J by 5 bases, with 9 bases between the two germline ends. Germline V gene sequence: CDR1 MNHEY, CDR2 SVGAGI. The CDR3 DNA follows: TGTGCCAGCAGTTACGGGGCGGTTACTGAAGCTTTCTTT. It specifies CASSYGAVTEAFF.

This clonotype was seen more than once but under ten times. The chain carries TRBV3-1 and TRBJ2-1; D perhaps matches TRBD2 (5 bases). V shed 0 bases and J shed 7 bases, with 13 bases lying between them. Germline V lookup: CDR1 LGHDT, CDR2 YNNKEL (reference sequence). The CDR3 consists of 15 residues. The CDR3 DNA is TGTGCCAGCAGCCAAGACACGGGGAGTTGGAATGAGCAGTTCTTC. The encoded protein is CASSQDTGSWNEQFF.

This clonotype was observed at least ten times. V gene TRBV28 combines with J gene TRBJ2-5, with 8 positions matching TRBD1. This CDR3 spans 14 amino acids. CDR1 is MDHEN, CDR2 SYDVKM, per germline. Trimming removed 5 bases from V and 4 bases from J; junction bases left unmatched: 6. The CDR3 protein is CASSESRGRETQYF. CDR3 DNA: TGTGCCAGCAGTGAATCCAGGGGGCGAGAGACCCAGTACTTC.